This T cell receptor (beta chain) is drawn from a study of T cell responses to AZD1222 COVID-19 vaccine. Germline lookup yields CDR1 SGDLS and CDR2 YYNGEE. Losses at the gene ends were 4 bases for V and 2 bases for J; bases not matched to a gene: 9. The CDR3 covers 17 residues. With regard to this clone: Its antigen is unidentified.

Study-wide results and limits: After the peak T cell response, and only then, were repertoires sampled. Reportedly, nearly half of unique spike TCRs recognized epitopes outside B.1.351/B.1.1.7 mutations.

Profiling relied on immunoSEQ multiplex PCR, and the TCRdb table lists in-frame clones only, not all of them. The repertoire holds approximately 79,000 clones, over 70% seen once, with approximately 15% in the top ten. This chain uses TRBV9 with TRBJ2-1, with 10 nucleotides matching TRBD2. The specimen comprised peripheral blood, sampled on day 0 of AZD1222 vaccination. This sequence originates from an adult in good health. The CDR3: CASSLGLAEKPYNEQFF. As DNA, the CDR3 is TGTGCCAGCAGCCTCGGACTAGCGGAAAAGCCCTACAATGAGCAGTTCTTC.